This TCR beta chain is drawn from a study of cytomegalovirus exposure and HLA in healthy donors (dated by TCRdb to about 2017). Notes on the research overall: According to a later analysis, one platform produced both the 120 validation repertoires and the 666 repertoires of the first cohort. The study was designed to test whether signatures of past pathogen exposure could be identified by cataloging public T cell receptors. To predict cytomegalovirus infection status, the study combined high-throughput TCR immunosequencing, statistical association of individual TCRs with disease status, and machine learning. A separate validation cohort of roughly 110 different subjects was used in addition to the 666-subject first cohort. Summary of the overall study and its limitations: The classifier was reported to diagnose cytomegalovirus status with high specificity and sensitivity in both the original and validation cohorts. While some public TCRs were present in many individuals, most TCR sequences turned up only very rarely across donors. A later analysis had no HLA typing for the validation cohort, so co-occurrence there was scored across all 110 or so repertoires. The study listed 164 TCR beta chains as associated with cytomegalovirus. The authors suggested that the approach could potentially be generalized to other disease states and immunological phenotypes. In vitro tests confirmed that a few of the cytomegalovirus-associated TCR beta chains recognize cytomegalovirus antigens. Of the cluster scores, 94% were above 0 in a later analysis, which found that TCRs clustered in the first cohort also tended to co-occur in the 95 to 150 validation repertoires.

To note about this clone: The antigen it binds to is not known. No much larger clone is present one base from it, and per-base qualities are unavailable. The sample has other DNA sequences that encode this CDR3 too.

To prepare the library, the immunoSEQ multiplex PCR assay was applied. On the authors' methods: A statistical classification framework was built for diagnosing cytomegalovirus status from the catalog of TCR beta chain sequences. This immuneACCESS table, as held by TCRdb, lists in-frame sequences with V and J called but not all clones. Of the missing ones, under half trace to an unresolved V gene in checked studies; the others have no known cause. D and trimming were read from the DNA, whereas the V and J calls and clone size are those reported in that table. The sample includes over 110,000 clones, with around 87% observed a single time. Of the sample, around 10% is held by the ten largest clones. Donors formed part of the validation cohort, which comprised 120 subjects and was distinct from the first cohort of 666 subjects. The source of this sequence is a man aged 18 to 30 in good health and CMV-seropositive. Material: PBMCs.

The nucleotides read TGTGCCTGGAGTGTAGGGGGACACTATGGCTACACCTTC. It is translated as CAWSVGGHYGYTF. The sequence links TRBV30 to TRBJ1-2, and possibly TRBD1, on 6 matching bases. Reading the germline V gene (reference sequence) gives CDR1 GTSNPN and CDR2 SVGIG. The CDR3 has 13 amino acids, counting the end cysteine and phenylalanine. The kept DNA is CDR3 alone, 39 bases in frame from the first base. V was cut back by 0 bases and J by 3 bases, leaving a gap of 8 bases between them.